The source of this TCR beta chain is a study of shared clonotypes between healthy human individuals. Here immunoSEQ multiplex PCR was the method, and the copy in TCRdb shows in-frame clones only, minus some. The sample lists approximately 590,000 clones; roughly 95% were seen once. CD45RO-negative, CCR7-positively selected cells formed the naive CD8 fraction, excluding terminally differentiated effector memory CD45RA+ cells. The CDR3 is 15 residues long. The V gene end was trimmed by 3 bases and the J gene end by 0 bases; junction bases not matched to a gene: 4. Germline V lookup: CDR1 SEHNR, CDR2 FQNEAQ (reference sequence).

Sequenced: naive CD8+ T cells sorted from blood. The rearrangement uses TRBV7-9 and TRBJ1-1; 7 nucleotides line up with TRBD1. This clonotype originated in a woman aged 25 to 45 in good health. The CDR3 DNA follows: TGTGCCAGCAGCTTGCAGACAGGGATGAACACTGAAGCTTTCTTT. Amino acids: CASSLQTGMNTEAFF.